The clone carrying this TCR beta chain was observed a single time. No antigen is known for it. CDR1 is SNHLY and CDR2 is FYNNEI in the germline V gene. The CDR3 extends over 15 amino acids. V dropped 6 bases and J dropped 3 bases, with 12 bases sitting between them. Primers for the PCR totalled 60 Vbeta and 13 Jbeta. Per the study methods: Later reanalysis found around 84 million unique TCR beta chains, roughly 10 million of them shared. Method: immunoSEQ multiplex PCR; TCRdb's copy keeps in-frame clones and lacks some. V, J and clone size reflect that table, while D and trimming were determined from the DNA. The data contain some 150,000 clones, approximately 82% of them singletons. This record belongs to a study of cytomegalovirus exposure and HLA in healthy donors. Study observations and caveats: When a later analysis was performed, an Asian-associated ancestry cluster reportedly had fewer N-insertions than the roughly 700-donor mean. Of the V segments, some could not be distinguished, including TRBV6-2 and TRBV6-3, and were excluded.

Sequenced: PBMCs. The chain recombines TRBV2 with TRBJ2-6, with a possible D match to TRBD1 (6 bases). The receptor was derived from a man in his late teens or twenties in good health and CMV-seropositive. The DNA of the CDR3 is TGTGCCAGCAGGCAACAGGGTGGTGGGGCCAACGTCCTGACTTTC. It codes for CASRQQGGGANVLTF.